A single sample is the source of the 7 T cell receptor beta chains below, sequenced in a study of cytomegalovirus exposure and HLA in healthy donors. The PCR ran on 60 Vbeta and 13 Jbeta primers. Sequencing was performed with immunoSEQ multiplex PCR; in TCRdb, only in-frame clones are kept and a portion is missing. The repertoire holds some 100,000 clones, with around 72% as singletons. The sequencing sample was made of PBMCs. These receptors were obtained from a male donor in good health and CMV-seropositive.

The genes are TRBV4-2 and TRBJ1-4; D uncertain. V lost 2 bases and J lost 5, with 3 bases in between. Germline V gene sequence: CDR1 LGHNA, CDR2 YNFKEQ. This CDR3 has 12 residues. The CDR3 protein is CASSQPNEKLFF. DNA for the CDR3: TGTGCCAGCAGCCAACCAAATGAAAAACTGTTTTTT.

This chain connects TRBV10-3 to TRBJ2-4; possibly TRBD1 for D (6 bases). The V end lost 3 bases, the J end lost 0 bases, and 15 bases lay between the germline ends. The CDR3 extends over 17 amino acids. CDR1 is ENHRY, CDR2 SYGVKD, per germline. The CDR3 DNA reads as TGTGCCATCAGTGACCCGACGGACAGCCTAGCCAAAAACATTCAGTACTTC. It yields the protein CAISDPTDSLAKNIQYF.

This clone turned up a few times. CDR3 residues: CASILLPNTEAFF. CDR3 nucleotide sequence: TGTGCCAGCATCCTCCTTCCGAACACTGAAGCTTTCTTT. The chain has TRBV6-6 and TRBJ1-1; the D is unclear. This CDR3 spans 13 amino acids. The germline CDR1 and CDR2 sequences are MNHNY and SVGAGI (reference sequence). Trimming removed 7 bases from V and 1 base from J, with 10 bases in between.

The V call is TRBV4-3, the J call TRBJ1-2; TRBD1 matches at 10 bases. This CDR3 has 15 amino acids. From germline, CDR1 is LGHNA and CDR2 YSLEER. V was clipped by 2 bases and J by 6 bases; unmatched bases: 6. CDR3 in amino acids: CASSQQGQGLNGYTF. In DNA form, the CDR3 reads TGCGCCAGCAGCCAACAGGGACAGGGGTTGAATGGCTACACCTTC.

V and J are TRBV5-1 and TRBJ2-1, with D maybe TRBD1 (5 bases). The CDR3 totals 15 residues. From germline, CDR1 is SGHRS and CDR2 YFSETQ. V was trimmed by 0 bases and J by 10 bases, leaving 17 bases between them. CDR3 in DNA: TGCGCCAGCAGCTTGGAGGCAGGGTGGTCAGGGGAGCAGTTCTTC. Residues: CASSLEAGWSGEQFF.

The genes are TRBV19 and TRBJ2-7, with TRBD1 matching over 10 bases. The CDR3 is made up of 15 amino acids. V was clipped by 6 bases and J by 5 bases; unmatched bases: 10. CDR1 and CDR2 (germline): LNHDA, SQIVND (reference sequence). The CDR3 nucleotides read TGTGCCAGTAGCGGACCGGGACAGGGGAATAACGAGCAGTACTTC. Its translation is CASSGPGQGNNEQYF.

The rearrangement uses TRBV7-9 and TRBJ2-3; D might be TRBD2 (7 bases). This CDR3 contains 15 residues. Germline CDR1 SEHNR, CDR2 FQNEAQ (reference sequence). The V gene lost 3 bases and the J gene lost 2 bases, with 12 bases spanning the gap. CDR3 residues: CASSLAGAVTDTQYF. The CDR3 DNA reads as TGTGCCAGCAGCTTGGCGGGGGCCGTCACAGATACGCAGTATTTT.